This entry features one T cell receptor (beta chain) sequence. Germline CDR1 and CDR2: LNHNV and YYDKDF (reference sequence). The CDR3 consists of 12 residues. The V end was cut by 5 bases, the J end by 4 bases, with 8 bases between. This specimen belongs to a study of T cells in localized non-small cell lung cancer. TCRdb keeps only in-frame clones here, not all; method: immunoSEQ multiplex PCR. This sample has about 39,000 clones; around 79% occur once, and the top ten carry about 37%. V is TRBV15 and J is TRBJ2-5; D gene ambiguous. The receptor was isolated from a woman between 35 and 75 years old with stage II squamous cell lung carcinoma. The sequencing used PBMCs, collected before any cancer treatment. The DNA of the CDR3 is TGTGCCACCAGCCGCAAGGGAGAGACCCAGTACTTC. Its protein is CATSRKGETQYF.